Included here is one T cell receptor (beta chain) sequence, with context. In the source study's methods: Amplification with reference gene primers provided the estimates of nucleated cell counts. Sequencing used immunoSEQ multiplex PCR; TCRdb keeps in-frame clones, though not all of them. V, J and clone size were drawn from that table, and D and trimming were deduced from the DNA. The sample has some 96,000 clones; approximately 89% are singletons. This CDR3 contains 16 residues. Germline CDR1 is SGHKS and CDR2 is YYEKEE (reference sequence). The ends lost 6 bases at V and 2 bases at J; junction bases unmatched: 10. The data stem from a study of blood T cell repertoires in COVID-19. Study at large: COVID-19 samples, acute and convalescent, were from the United States, Italy and Spain. In each case, the material was cDNA or gDNA derived from T cells, B-cell-depleted T cells, or PBMCs.

The sequenced material came from peripheral blood. The TCR was taken from a man aged 50 to 59 with acute or convalescent COVID-19. The V call is TRBV5-5, the J call TRBJ1-1, with 10 bases that match TRBD1. The DNA for the CDR3 is TGTGCCAGCACCAACATGGGACAGGGGCAAAACACTGAAGCTTTCTTT. Protein product: CASTNMGQGQNTEAFF.